This TCR beta chain was sequenced for a study of shared clonotypes between healthy human individuals. The naive CD8 fraction comprised CD45RO-negative cells positively selected for CCR7 and excluded terminally differentiated effector memory CD45RA+ cells. From germline, CDR1 is SGHNT and CDR2 YYREEE (reference sequence). V was clipped by 5 bases and J by 6 bases; unmatched bases: 8. This CDR3 has 14 residues. Generated by immunoSEQ multiplex PCR, the TCRdb table keeps only in-frame clones and is missing some. This sample yields millions of clones, of which about 95% are seen a single time; 0.9% to 1.4% belongs to the top ten.

The receptor was derived from a man in his late teens or twenties in good health. The rearrangement uses TRBV5-4 and TRBJ2-7, with 10 bases that match TRBD2. The sample was naive CD8+ T cells sorted from blood. The CDR3 sequence is CASRESGGAAEQYF. The CDR3 DNA reads as TGTGCCAGCAGAGAGAGCGGGGGGGCCGCCGAGCAGTACTTC.